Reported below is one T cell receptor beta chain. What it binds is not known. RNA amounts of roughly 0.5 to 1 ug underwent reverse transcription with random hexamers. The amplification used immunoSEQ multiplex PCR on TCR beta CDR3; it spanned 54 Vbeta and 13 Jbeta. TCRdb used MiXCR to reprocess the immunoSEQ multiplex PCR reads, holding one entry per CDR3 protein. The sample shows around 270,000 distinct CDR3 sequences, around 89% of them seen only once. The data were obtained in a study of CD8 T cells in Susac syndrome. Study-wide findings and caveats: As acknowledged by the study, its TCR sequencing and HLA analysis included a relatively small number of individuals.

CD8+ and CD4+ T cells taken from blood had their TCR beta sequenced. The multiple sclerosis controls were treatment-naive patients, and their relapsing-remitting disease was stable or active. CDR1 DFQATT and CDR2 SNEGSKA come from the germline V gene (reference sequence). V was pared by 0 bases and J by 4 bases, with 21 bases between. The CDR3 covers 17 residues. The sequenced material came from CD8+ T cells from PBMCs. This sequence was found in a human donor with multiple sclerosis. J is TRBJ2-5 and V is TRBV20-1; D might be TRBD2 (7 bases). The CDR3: CSARDPLKGGGLETQYF. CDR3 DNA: TGCAGTGCTAGAGATCCTCTTAAAGGGGGGGGCTTAGAGACCCAGTACTTC.